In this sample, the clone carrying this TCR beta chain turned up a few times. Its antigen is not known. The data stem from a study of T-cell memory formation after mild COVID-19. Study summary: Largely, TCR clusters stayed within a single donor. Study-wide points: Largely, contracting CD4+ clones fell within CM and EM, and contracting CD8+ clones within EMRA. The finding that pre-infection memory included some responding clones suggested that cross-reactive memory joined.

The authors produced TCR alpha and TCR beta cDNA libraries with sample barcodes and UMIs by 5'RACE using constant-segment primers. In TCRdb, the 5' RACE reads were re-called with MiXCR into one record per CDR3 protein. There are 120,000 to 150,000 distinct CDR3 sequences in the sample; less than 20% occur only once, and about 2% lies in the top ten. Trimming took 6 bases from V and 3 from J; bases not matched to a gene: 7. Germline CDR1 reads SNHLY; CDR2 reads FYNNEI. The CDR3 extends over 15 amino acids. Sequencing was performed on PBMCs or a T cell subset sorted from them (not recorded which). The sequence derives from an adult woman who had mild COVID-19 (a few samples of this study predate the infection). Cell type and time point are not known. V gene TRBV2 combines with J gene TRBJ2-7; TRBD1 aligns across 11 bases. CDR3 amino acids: CASSRDRGKYYEQYF. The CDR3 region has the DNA TGTGCCAGCAGCAGGGACAGGGGGAAATACTACGAGCAGTACTTC.